This T cell receptor (beta chain) was observed in a study of OX40 agonist ivuxolimab in advanced cancers. The data were produced by immunoSEQ multiplex PCR, yet TCRdb's version contains in-frame clones alone and is incomplete. Of roughly 75,000 clones detected, around 86% appear once; the ten largest clones hold roughly 5.8%. V lost 0 bases to trimming and J lost 2 bases, with 8 bases between them. Germline CDR1 and CDR2: MNHEY and SMNVEV (reference sequence). There are 14 residues in the CDR3. The V and J genes are TRBV27 and TRBJ2-7; D gene ambiguous. This TCR was sampled from an adult with an advanced solid tumor such as melanoma, head and neck, liver or kidney cancer. Here the sequenced sample was CD4+ or CD8+ T cells sorted from blood, taken in a trial of the OX40 agonist ivuxolimab. The CDR3 DNA is TGTGCCAGCAGTTTATCGAATAGGGCCTACGAGCAGTACTTC. It yields the protein CASSLSNRAYEQYF.